This TCR beta chain was recorded in a study of blood T cell repertoires in COVID-19. Study overall: COVID-19 samples, acute and convalescent, were from the United States, Italy and Spain. From T cells, B-cell-depleted T cells, or PBMCs came the material, which was cDNA or gDNA.

Authors' methods: Estimation of nucleated cell counts was performed using reference gene primer amplification. Assay: immunoSEQ multiplex PCR; the TCRdb copy retains only in-frame clones and omits some. V, J and clone size were drawn from that table, and D and trimming were deduced from the DNA. There are approximately 290,000 clones in the sample; around 88% occur only once, and about 0.8% lies in the top ten. Germline loops: CDR1 SEHNR, CDR2 FQNEAQ (reference sequence). The CDR3 is made up of 15 amino acids. Losses at the gene ends were 6 bases for V and 0 bases for J; bases not matched to a gene: 4.

The source is a man aged 30 to 39 with acute or convalescent COVID-19. This chain joins TRBV7-9 and TRBJ1-3; TRBD1 agrees at 8 bases. The sequencing sample was made of peripheral blood. The CDR3 region has the DNA TGTGCCAGCAGTCGACAGGGGAGCTCTGGAAACACCATATATTTT. Its protein product is CASSRQGSSGNTIYF.